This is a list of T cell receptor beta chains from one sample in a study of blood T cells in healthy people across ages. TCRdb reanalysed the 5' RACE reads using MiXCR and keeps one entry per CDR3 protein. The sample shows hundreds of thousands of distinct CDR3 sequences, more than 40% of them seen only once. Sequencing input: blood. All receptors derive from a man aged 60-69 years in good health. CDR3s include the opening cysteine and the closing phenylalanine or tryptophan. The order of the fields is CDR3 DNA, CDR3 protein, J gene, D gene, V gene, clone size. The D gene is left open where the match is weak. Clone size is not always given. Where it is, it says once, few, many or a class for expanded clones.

CDR3nt: TGTGCCAGCAGTGATATACAGAACTCCTACGAGCAGTACTTC
CDR3aa: CASSDIQNSYEQYF
j_gene: TRBJ2-7
d_gene: .
v_gene: TRBV2
abundance: few

CDR3nt: TGTGCCAGCAGCACCCCCAGGGGGTTGACTAACTATGGCTACACCTTC
CDR3aa: CASSTPRGLTNYGYTF
j_gene: TRBJ1-2
d_gene: TRBD1
v_gene: TRBV7-9
abundance: .

CDR3nt: TGTGCCAGCAGCCAAGGCCCAGTGAACACCGGGGAGCTGTTTTTT
CDR3aa: CASSQGPVNTGELFF
j_gene: TRBJ2-2
d_gene: .
v_gene: TRBV3-1
abundance: .

CDR3nt: TGTGCCAGCAGTTACGGCGGGGCAGCACATGAGACCCAGTACTTC
CDR3aa: CASSYGGAAHETQYF
j_gene: TRBJ2-5
d_gene: .
v_gene: TRBV6-5
abundance: .

CDR3nt: TGTGCCAGCAGCTCGGGGACAGCAACAACTAATGAAAAACTGTTTTTT
CDR3aa: CASSSGTATTNEKLFF
j_gene: TRBJ1-4
d_gene: TRBD1
v_gene: TRBV7-9
abundance: .

CDR3nt: TGTGCCAGCAGTAAAACCGGGACAGCAGTAACTGAAGCTTTCTTT
CDR3aa: CASSKTGTAVTEAFF
j_gene: TRBJ1-1
d_gene: TRBD1
v_gene: TRBV7-3
abundance: .

CDR3nt: TGTGCCAGCTCACGGGGACAGCAACCTCAAGAGACCCAGTACTTC
CDR3aa: CASSRGQQPQETQYF
j_gene: TRBJ2-5
d_gene: TRBD1
v_gene: TRBV18
abundance: few

CDR3nt: TGTGCCAGCAGCGTAGGGGGGGACATGAACACTGAAGCTTTCTTT
CDR3aa: CASSVGGDMNTEAFF
j_gene: TRBJ1-1
d_gene: .
v_gene: TRBV9
abundance: .

CDR3nt: TGCAGTGCTAGAGATCATAACAATCCGAACACCGGGGAGCTGTTTTTT
CDR3aa: CSARDHNNPNTGELFF
j_gene: TRBJ2-2
d_gene: .
v_gene: TRBV20-1
abundance: few

CDR3nt: TGTGCCAGCAGACCAGGGACAGACAACACCGGGGAGCTGTTTTTT
CDR3aa: CASRPGTDNTGELFF
j_gene: TRBJ2-2
d_gene: TRBD1
v_gene: TRBV27
abundance: .

CDR3nt: TGTGCCAGCAGCAGAGGACAGGGCTTGAACACTGAAGCTTTCTTT
CDR3aa: CASSRGQGLNTEAFF
j_gene: TRBJ1-1
d_gene: TRBD1
v_gene: TRBV11-2
abundance: few

CDR3nt: TGTGCCAGCAGACCGACAGGGGTTAACACTGAAGCTTTCTTT
CDR3aa: CASRPTGVNTEAFF
j_gene: TRBJ1-1
d_gene: TRBD1
v_gene: TRBV6-2/TRBV6-3
abundance: .

CDR3nt: TGTGCCAGCAGCTCACCGACTAGCGGGGTGACAAAGACCCAGTACTTC
CDR3aa: CASSSPTSGVTKTQYF
j_gene: TRBJ2-5
d_gene: TRBD2
v_gene: TRBV7-2
abundance: many

CDR3nt: TGCGCCAGCAGCTTGGTGTCGGATCCTAGCATGGCGCAGTATTTT
CDR3aa: CASSLVSDPSMAQYF
j_gene: TRBJ2-3
d_gene: .
v_gene: TRBV5-1
abundance: .

CDR3nt: TGTGCCATGCTCCGACAGGGGGCCAACCAAGAGACCCAGTACTTC
CDR3aa: CAMLRQGANQETQYF
j_gene: TRBJ2-5
d_gene: TRBD1
v_gene: TRBV6-2/TRBV6-3
abundance: .

CDR3nt: TGCCTACCCCTTTTGGGGAGTCCTGAAGCTTTCTTT
CDR3aa: CLPLLGSPEAFF
j_gene: TRBJ1-1
d_gene: .
v_gene: TRBV20-1
abundance: .

CDR3nt: TGTGCCAGCAGCTTTGTAGACAAGACCTTCTACGAGCAGTACTTC
CDR3aa: CASSFVDKTFYEQYF
j_gene: TRBJ2-7
d_gene: .
v_gene: TRBV5-6
abundance: few

CDR3nt: TGTGCCAGCAGTTTAGGGTTTGGGACAAACAATCAGCCCCAGCATTTT
CDR3aa: CASSLGFGTNNQPQHF
j_gene: TRBJ1-5
d_gene: .
v_gene: TRBV28
abundance: .

CDR3nt: TGTGCCAGCCGCCCGTTAAGTCAAGAGACCCAGTACTTC
CDR3aa: CASRPLSQETQYF
j_gene: TRBJ2-5
d_gene: .
v_gene: TRBV5-5
abundance: .

CDR3nt: TGTGCCAGCAGCGACGGGACAGGGAGGCGTGAAAAACTGTTTTTT
CDR3aa: CASSDGTGRREKLFF
j_gene: TRBJ1-4
d_gene: TRBD1
v_gene: TRBV6-1
abundance: .

CDR3nt: TGCAGTGCTACCCCGGGACAGACAACGGATACGCAGTATTTT
CDR3aa: CSATPGQTTDTQYF
j_gene: TRBJ2-3
d_gene: TRBD1
v_gene: TRBV20-1
abundance: .

CDR3nt: TGTGCCAGCAGGGAACAGGGGGCGAACACTGAAGCTTTCTTT
CDR3aa: CASREQGANTEAFF
j_gene: TRBJ1-1
d_gene: TRBD1
v_gene: TRBV5-4
abundance: .

CDR3nt: TGCGCCAGCAGCCAAGAAACCGGGGTTAGAAACAATGAGCAGTTCTTC
CDR3aa: CASSQETGVRNNEQFF
j_gene: TRBJ2-1
d_gene: .
v_gene: TRBV4-1
abundance: .

CDR3nt: TGTGCCAGCAGTTCCGCCGGGGGGGCAGCCTACAATGAGCAGTTCTTC
CDR3aa: CASSSAGGAAYNEQFF
j_gene: TRBJ2-1
d_gene: TRBD2
v_gene: TRBV6-2/TRBV6-3
abundance: few

CDR3nt: TGTGCCAGCAGTAAGGGACAGGGGATCACTGAAGCTTTCTTT
CDR3aa: CASSKGQGITEAFF
j_gene: TRBJ1-1
d_gene: TRBD1
v_gene: TRBV28
abundance: .

CDR3nt: TGTGCCAGCAGCTCCCCCCGGGGGTCGGAGACCCAGTACTTC
CDR3aa: CASSSPRGSETQYF
j_gene: TRBJ2-5
d_gene: .
v_gene: TRBV11-2
abundance: .

CDR3nt: TGCGCCAGCAGCTATCAACACGACATGATCTACGAGCAGTACTTC
CDR3aa: CASSYQHDMIYEQYF
j_gene: TRBJ2-7
d_gene: .
v_gene: TRBV5-1
abundance: few

CDR3nt: TGTGCCAGCAGCCAGACAGGGGGAGACTATGGCTACACCTTC
CDR3aa: CASSQTGGDYGYTF
j_gene: TRBJ1-2
d_gene: TRBD1
v_gene: TRBV6-6
abundance: .

CDR3nt: TGTGCCAGCAGTTTAGGACAGGGGGTCAATTCGGCCCTCCACTTT
CDR3aa: CASSLGQGVNSALHF
j_gene: TRBJ1-6
d_gene: TRBD1
v_gene: TRBV27
abundance: .

CDR3nt: TGTGCCAGCAGAGCAGGGGTGAACAGAGTCAATGAGCAGTTCTTC
CDR3aa: CASRAGVNRVNEQFF
j_gene: TRBJ2-1
d_gene: .
v_gene: TRBV6-5
abundance: .

CDR3nt: TGCAGTGCTAGAGTAAGAGGCCCGAGCTCCTACAATGAGCAGTTCTTC
CDR3aa: CSARVRGPSSYNEQFF
j_gene: TRBJ2-1
d_gene: .
v_gene: TRBV20-1
abundance: few

CDR3nt: TGTGCCAGCAGCGGAACAGGGGTCCTCGATGAGCAGTTCTTC
CDR3aa: CASSGTGVLDEQFF
j_gene: TRBJ2-1
d_gene: TRBD1
v_gene: TRBV9
abundance: few